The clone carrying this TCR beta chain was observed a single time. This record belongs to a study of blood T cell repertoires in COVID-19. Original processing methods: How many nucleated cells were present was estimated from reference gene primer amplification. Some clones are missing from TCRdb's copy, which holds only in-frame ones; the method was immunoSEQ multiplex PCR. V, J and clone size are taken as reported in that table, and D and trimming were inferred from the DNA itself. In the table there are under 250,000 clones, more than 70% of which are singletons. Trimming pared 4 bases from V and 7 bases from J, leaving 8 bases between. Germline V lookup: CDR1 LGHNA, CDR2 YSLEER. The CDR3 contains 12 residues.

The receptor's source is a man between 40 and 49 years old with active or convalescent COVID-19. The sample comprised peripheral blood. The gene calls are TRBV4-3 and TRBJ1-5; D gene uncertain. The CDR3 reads CASSLPGQPQHF. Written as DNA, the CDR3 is TGCGCCAGCAGCCTTCCAGGCCAGCCCCAGCATTTT.